This TCR beta chain comes out of a study of T cells in tumors after PD-1 blockade. Germline CDR1 and CDR2: WSHSY and SAAADI. The CDR3 runs 17 residues. Between the trimmed V and J ends, which lost 0 bases and 0 bases, there was a span of 9 bases. The repertoire was sequenced with immunoSEQ multiplex PCR; TCRdb's copy has only in-frame clones and lacks some. The sample gives 14,000 to 15,000 clones, about four fifths of which show up once; 20% to 25% is in the top ten. Sequencing used PBMCs, obtained after anti-PD-1 treatment. The chain couples TRBV10-2 to TRBJ1-6; a possible D gene is TRBD1 (5 bases). The source is a human donor with basal cell carcinoma. CDR3 sequence reads: CASSESGGSSYNSPLHF. The CDR3 nucleotides read TGCGCCAGCAGTGAGTCGGGGGGAAGCTCCTATAATTCACCCCTCCACTTT.